The next 23 T cell receptor beta chains were all read from a single sample in a study of post-analysis software for immune sequencing data. Prepared libraries of TCR beta cDNA carried unique molecular identifiers. TCRdb re-called the PCR reads with MiXCR, one entry per CDR3 protein. Of around 200,000 distinct CDR3 sequences listed, approximately 30% are singletons. No cognate antigen is known for these TCRs. The study's findings and limits: TRBV5-6, TRBV5-1 and TRBV20-1 were among four or five TRBV segments more frequent in patients than controls.

Material for sequencing was blood. These receptors were collected from a girl younger than 18 with multiple sclerosis.

V usage is TRBV11-2 and J usage is TRBJ2-5, with D tentatively TRBD1 (6 bases). Germline V lookup: CDR1 SGHAT, CDR2 FQNNGV. This CDR3 spans 13 amino acids. Trimming stripped 8 bases from V and 3 bases from J, with 13 bases between. The CDR3, as DNA: TGTGCCAGCGGATGGGACAAGGAAGAGACCCAGTACTTC. This codes for CASGWDKEETQYF.

In its sample, this clonotype was seen a few times. J is TRBJ1-2 and V is TRBV7-2, with 9 positions matching TRBD1. The J segment lost 2 bases and the V segment lost 1 base, leaving 2 bases of the junction unmatched. The CDR3 covers 15 residues. The germline V gene encodes CDR1 SGHTA and CDR2 FQGNSA. The CDR3 coding sequence is TGTGCCAGCAGCTTAGACAGGGGGCACAACTATGGCTACACCTTC. Translation gives CASSLDRGHNYGYTF.

Of note for this clonotype: One junction end disagrees with the germline gene, perhaps due to a read error. The rearrangement uses TRBV7-2 and TRBJ1-5; 9 bases agree with TRBD1. The germline gives CDR1 SGHTA, CDR2 FQGNSA. CDR3 length: 16 amino acids. CDR3 in amino acids: CVSSPTGTGRPQPQHF. The CDR3 coding sequence is TGTGTCAGCAGCCCGACCGGGACAGGGAGACCTCAGCCCCAGCATTTT.

The chain uses TRBV6-2 or TRBV6-3 and TRBJ1-1, with a tentative D call TRBD1 (5 bases). Trimming removed 8 bases from V and 5 bases from J, with 15 bases in between. Germline CDR1 and CDR2: MNHEY and SVGEGT. CDR3 length: 13 amino acids. Here the CDR3 DNA reads TGTGCCAGCTTTCGGGCAGGGAGGACTGAAGCTTTCTTT. It is translated as CASFRAGRTEAFF.

Only a few counts were recorded for this clonotype. The chain is built from TRBV5-1 and TRBJ2-1; D is unclear. Trimming took off 4 bases at V and 3 bases at J, with 11 bases between the two ends. Germline V lookup: CDR1 SGHRS, CDR2 YFSETQ. The CDR3 spans 14 residues. This CDR3 reads CASSPTPGYNEQFF. CDR3 nucleotides: TGCGCCAGCAGCCCGACTCCCGGCTACAATGAGCAGTTCTTC.

This chain links TRBV7-2 with TRBJ2-5, with 8 bases matching TRBD1. Germline CDR1 and CDR2: SGHTA and FQGNSA. V lost 5 bases to trimming and J lost 1 base; unmatched junction nucleotides: 3. This CDR3 comprises 14 residues. CDR3 coding DNA: TGTGCCAGCAGCACAGGGGGACTCCAAGAGACCCAGTACTTC. It yields the protein CASSTGGLQETQYF.

This clonotype was seen ten or more times. J is TRBJ2-1 and V is TRBV20-1; 8 bases align to TRBD1. This CDR3 has 14 residues. Trimming removed 5 bases from V and 3 bases from J; junction bases left unmatched: 6. Germline lookup yields CDR1 DFQATT and CDR2 SNEGSKA (reference sequence). This CDR3 reads CSARDRRHYNEQFF. The CDR3, as DNA: TGCAGTGCTCGGGACAGGCGACACTACAATGAGCAGTTCTTC.

A remark on this clonotype: This is likely a read error, given that the CDR3 carries no conserved phenylalanine or tryptophan at its end. V and J are TRBV7-2 and TRBJ1-2; D is perhaps TRBD1 (5 bases). Trimming removed 7 bases from V and 4 bases from J, with 10 bases in between. The length of the CDR3 is 12 residues. Germline V gene lookup returns CDR1 SGHTA and CDR2 FQGNSA. CDR3 nucleotide sequence: TGTGCCAGCAACACTGGGGGCTATGGCTACACCTGC. The encoded protein is CASNTGGYGYTC.

This clonotype was recorded many times. The chain recombines TRBV12-3 or TRBV12-4 with TRBJ2-1; 11 positions match TRBD2. The CDR3 has 16 amino acids. V lost 3 bases and J lost 4; bases outside the gene matches: 5. The CDR3 DNA is TGTGCCAGCAGTTTTATAGCGGGGGGGATATACAATGAGCAGTTCTTC. This encodes CASSFIAGGIYNEQFF.

The V call is TRBV7-9, the J call TRBJ1-1; 9 bases fit TRBD1. This CDR3 is 13 amino acids long. V shed 5 bases and J 7 bases; nucleotides not matched to a gene: 5. CDR1 is SEHNR, CDR2 FQNEAQ, per germline (reference sequence). CDR3 sequence: CASSVQGAIEAFF. The CDR3 nucleotides read TGTGCCAGCAGCGTACAGGGGGCGATTGAAGCTTTCTTT.

The sample holds many counts of this clonotype. This chain connects TRBV7-9 to TRBJ2-3; 8 nucleotides match TRBD2. This CDR3 contains 14 residues. V was clipped by 5 bases and J by 4 bases; unmatched bases: 5. Per germline, CDR1 SEHNR and CDR2 FQNEAQ (reference sequence). Here the CDR3 DNA reads TGTGCCAGCAGCCGTAGCGGGGAGGCAGATACGCAGTATTTT. As protein: CASSRSGEADTQYF.

About this clonotype itself: The germline gene is not matched at one end of the junction; a read error may be the cause. The rearrangement links TRBV29-1 to TRBJ1-1; no reliable D call. Germline CDR1 and CDR2: SQVTM and ANQGSEA. CDR3 size: 12 residues. CDR3 nucleotide sequence: TGCGGCGTTGTTAGGGCGGGCACTGAAGCTTTCTTT. Translation: CGVVRAGTEAFF.

V gene TRBV28 combines with J gene TRBJ1-1; 9 bases fit TRBD1. The CDR3 is 14 amino acids. Germline-derived CDR1 and CDR2 are MDHEN and SYDVKM. Trimming removed 3 bases from V and 2 bases from J; junction bases left unmatched: 1. CDR3 loop: CASSLDRGNTEAFF. The DNA of the CDR3 is TGTGCCAGCAGTTTGGACAGGGGTAACACTGAAGCTTTCTTT.

The gene calls are TRBV18 and TRBJ2-5, with 13 nucleotides matching TRBD2. From germline, CDR1 is KGHSH and CDR2 LQKENI. With V trimmed by 3 bases and J by 11 bases, 9 bases remained unmatched. The CDR3 length is 15 residues. The CDR3 region is CASSPGLAGYGEQYF. The CDR3, as DNA: TGTGCCAGCTCACCGGGACTAGCGGGATACGGTGAGCAGTACTTC.

This clonotype was seen repeatedly, ten times or more. The chain links TRBV28 to TRBJ2-5, with D possibly being TRBD2 (6 bases). Per germline, CDR1 MDHEN and CDR2 SYDVKM. Trimming took off 9 bases at V and 4 bases at J, with 12 bases between the two ends. The CDR3 is 12 amino acids. The CDR3 DNA reads as TGTGCCAGTTGCTGGGGAGGAGAGACCCAGTACTTC. It codes for CASCWGGETQYF.

The chain carries TRBV12-3 or TRBV12-4 and TRBJ1-5; D may be TRBD1 (6 bases). The CDR3 spans 16 residues. The V and J ends lost 7 bases and 3 bases respectively, with 19 bases between them. The CDR3 DNA reads TGTGCCAGCACCCGTGGGGCAGGGGTCGCCAATCAGCCCCAGCATTTT. Protein: CASTRGAGVANQPQHF.

In its sample, this clonotype was seen many times. The chain combines TRBV6-5 with TRBJ2-6, with D possibly TRBD1 on 6 matching bases. V lost 6 bases, J lost 0 bases, and 12 bases lay in between. The CDR3 has 16 residues. The germline gives CDR1 MNHEY, CDR2 SVGAGI. The DNA of the CDR3 is TGTGCCAGCAGGCCCGGACAGAGCTCTGGGGCCAACGTCCTGACTTTC. Protein sequence: CASRPGQSSGANVLTF.

This chain joins TRBV6-5 and TRBJ2-5; 8 bases are a match to TRBD2. V lost 0 bases, J lost 4 bases, and 19 bases stayed unmatched. There are 20 residues in the CDR3. CDR1 is MNHEY and CDR2 is SVGAGI in the germline V gene. The chain's CDR3 is CASSYSGVGSSGSPPETQYF. The CDR3 DNA is TGTGCCAGCAGTTACTCGGGTGTGGGTAGCAGCGGGAGTCCCCCAGAGACCCAGTACTTC.

This clonotype was recorded many times. The rearrangement links TRBV12-3 or TRBV12-4 to TRBJ2-5; TRBD1 matches at 7 bases. CDR3 length equals 14 residues. The V segment lost 4 bases and the J segment 5 bases; nucleotides outside the gene matches: 7. The CDR3 bases are TGTGCCAGCAGTTCCTCACAGGGGCTGGAGACCCAGTACTTC. It codes for CASSSSQGLETQYF.

This clonotype was counted many times. This chain connects TRBV12-3 or TRBV12-4 to TRBJ2-7; D not resolved. V shed 5 bases and J shed 2 bases, with 13 bases lying between them. The length of the CDR3 is 14 residues. CDR3 bases: TGTGCCAGCAGTCCCTCGAACCCACCCTACGAGCAGTACTTC. This translates into CASSPSNPPYEQYF.

This clonotype was found a few times. V is TRBV7-2 and J is TRBJ2-7; 7 bases line up with TRBD1. The germline V gene has CDR1 SGHTA and CDR2 FQGNSA. CDR3 length: 14 residues. V lost 8 bases to trimming and J lost 0 bases; unmatched junction nucleotides: 7. The CDR3 sequence: CASSAQGISYEQYF. In nucleotides, the CDR3 is TGTGCCAGCTCCGCACAGGGGATCTCCTACGAGCAGTACTTC.

The chain uses TRBV6-6 and TRBJ1-1; D not certain. Germline V gene sequence: CDR1 MNHNY, CDR2 SVGAGI (reference sequence). The CDR3 has 14 residues. The CDR3 here is CGISGPTMNTEAFF. For the CDR3, the DNA is TGTGGCATATCCGGGCCCACTATGAACACTGAAGCTTTCTTT.

This clonotype showed up just a few times. Relative to the germline gene, one junction end is altered; a read error may explain this. The gene calls are TRBV7-2 and TRBJ1-1; D call uncertain. CDR1 is SGHTA, CDR2 FQGNSA, per germline. The CDR3 contains 10 residues. CDR3 sequence reads: CSSRQTEAFF. CDR3 DNA sequence: TGCTCGTCCCGTCAGACTGAAGCTTTCTTT.